A selection of T cell receptor beta chains follows, all from one sample in a study of tumor-infiltrating lymphocytes in primary liver carcinoma. One entry per CDR3 protein, called by TCRdb with MiXCR from the multiplex PCR reads. The data show about 210,000 distinct CDR3 sequences, 85% seen once. Source material: tumor tissue from primary liver carcinoma. Every receptor here comes from a man aged 35-49 years with primary liver carcinoma and hepatitis B virus infection. CDR3s include the opening cysteine and the closing phenylalanine or tryptophan. A D gene is named only where the DNA matches it firmly. Some rows mark clone size as missing; the rest say once, few, many or name a class of expanded clone.

NA	TRBV4-1	TRBJ2-1	TRBD2	CASSTLSGIHNEQFF	TGCGCCAGCAGTACTCTTAGCGGGATTCACAACGAACAGTTCTTC
NA	TRBV5-1	TRBJ2-2	NA	CASSSADSNTGELFF	TGCGCAAGCAGCTCGGCGGATTCGAACACCGGGGAGCTGTTTTTT
NA	TRBV29-1	TRBJ2-5	NA	CNVEGTAGETQYF	TGCAACGTTGAAGGGACAGCGGGGGAGACCCAGTACTTC
NA	TRBV14	TRBJ2-7	NA	CASGQYQEREQYF	TGTGCCAGCGGCCAATATCAGGAACGGGAGCAGTACTTC
NA	TRBV11-2	TRBJ2-3	NA	CASCPTGRADTQYF	TGTGCCAGCTGTCCCACGGGCCGGGCAGATACGCAGTATTTT
NA	TRBV6-1	TRBJ2-1	NA	CASSKGTVGLGAYNEQFF	NA
NA	TRBV7-8	TRBJ2-5	TRBD2	CASTLGGVESQYF	TGTGCCAGCACTCTCGGGGGGGTAGAGAGCCAATACTTC
NA	TRBV5-4	TRBJ2-5	TRBD2	CVSSLGLAGAGSQETQYF	TGTGTCAGCAGTTTGGGACTAGCGGGAGCGGGATCCCAAGAGACCCAGTACTTC
NA	TRBV29-1	TRBJ2-3	NA	CRVGGLNTDTQYF	TGCAGGGTTGGGGGGCTGAACACAGATACGCAGTATTTT
NA	TRBV11-1	TRBJ2-4	TRBD2	CSSNFPVTSGTKNIQYF	TGTTCCAGCAACTTTCCCGTGACTAGCGGGACTAAAAACATTCAGTACTTC
NA	TRBV5-1	TRBJ2-4	NA	CASSLRDKGNSEYF	TGCGCCAGCAGCCTGAGGGACAAGGGTAATTCCGAGTACTTC
NA	TRBV29-1	TRBJ2-1	TRBD1	CSAGTGGYNKQFF	TGTAGCGCTGGGACAGGGGGATACAATAAGCAGTTCTTC
NA	TRBV4-1	TRBJ1-6	TRBD1	CANSQDRGRYMNSPLHF	TGCGCCAACAGCCAGGACAGGGGGCGGTATATGAATTCACCCCTCCACTTT
NA	TRBV28	TRBJ2-3	NA	CLSSLRGLGNQPQYF	TGTCTCAGCAGTTTAAGGGGTTTGGGCAATCAGCCCCAGTATTTT
NA	TRBV12-3/TRBV12-4	TRBJ1-1	NA	CASSVSEAVEAFF	TGTGCCAGCAGTGTTTCAGAGGCCGTTGAAGCTTTCTTT
NA	TRBV9	TRBJ2-1	TRBD2	CASSSRTSGTRNEQLF	TGTGCCAGCAGCTCCAGGACTAGCGGGACAAGAAATGAGCAGCTCTTC
NA	TRBV11-2	TRBJ2-7	NA	CASNLSYKQYF	TGTGCCAGTAACTTATCCTACAAGCAGTACTTC
NA	TRBV5-4	TRBJ2-3	NA	CTSRSKDSTDTQYF	TGTACCAGCAGATCTAAGGACAGCACAGATACGCAGTATTTT
NA	TRBV29-1	TRBJ1-1	TRBD1	CSACPRGRNTEAFF	TGCAGCGCGTGTCCCAGGGGGCGAAACACTGAAGCTTTCTTT
NA	TRBV29-1	TRBJ2-1	NA	CCVEPMGNERFF	TGCTGCGTTGAACCTATGGGGAATGAGCGGTTCTTC
NA	TRBV6-7	TRBJ2-1	TRBD2	CASSHPASGNFSSCNEQFF	TGTGCCAGCAGTCACCCGGCTAGCGGGAATTTTAGCTCCTGCAATGAGCAGTTCTTC
NA	TRBV5-1	TRBJ1-1	TRBD1	CATSFGQGTVAFF	TGCGCCACCAGCTTCGGACAGGGCACTGTAGCTTTCTTT
many	TRBV10-2	TRBJ2-7	NA	CASRLVSTEQYF	TGCGCCAGCAGACTAGTTAGCACCGAGCAGTACTTC
medium-sized	TRBV29-1	TRBJ2-1	TRBD2	CSVEFGSGRITDEQFF	TGCAGCGTTGAATTCGGGAGCGGGAGGATAACCGATGAGCAGTTCTTC
NA	TRBV4-3	TRBJ2-2	NA	CASGPRSPTRGGSTGELFF	TGCGCCAGCGGCCCCCGAAGTCCGACAAGGGGCGGCTCCACCGGGGAGCTGTTTTTT
NA	TRBV6-2/TRBV6-3	TRBJ2-3	TRBD2	CASSYPKGLVGERADTQYF	TGTGCCAGCAGTTATCCCAAGGGACTAGTGGGAGAGAGGGCAGATACGCAGTACTTT
NA	TRBV11-2	TRBJ2-3	NA	CASSLDRGETSTGTQYF	TGTGCCAGCAGCTTAGATAGGGGGGAGACTAGCACAGGTACGCAGTATTTT
NA	TRBV12-3/TRBV12-4	TRBJ1-2	TRBD1	CANSRTGGYDDYTF	TGTGCCAACTCACGGACAGGGGGCTATGATGACTACACCTTC
NA	TRBV4-3	TRBJ2-5	TRBD2	CDTSQAPAGDGETQYF	TGCGACACCAGCCAAGCTCCAGCGGGAGATGGAGAGACCCAGTACTTC
NA	TRBV11-2	TRBJ2-4	NA	CASTTSAVDKNVQYF	TGTGCCAGCACCACTTCGGCGGTGGACAAAAACGTTCAGTACTTC
NA	TRBV11-2	TRBJ2-3	NA	CASSKRSTGNTDTQYF	TGTGCCAGCAGCAAAAGAAGTACAGGCAACACAGATACGCAGTACTTT
NA	TRBV11-2	TRBJ1-2	TRBD1	CASILDRVYGCTF	TGTGCCAGCATCTTGGACAGGGTCTATGGCTGCACCTTC
NA	TRBV4-2	TRBJ2-3	NA	CTSSQDLRPDTQYF	TGTACCAGCAGCCAAGATTTAAGGCCGGATACGCAATATTTT
NA	TRBV29-1	TRBJ1-2	NA	CCVARGDGYIF	TGCTGCGTTGCCAGAGGAGATGGCTACATCTTC
NA	TRBV28	TRBJ2-3	NA	CASRSGTELKDTQYF	TGTGCTAGCAGGTCCGGGACCGAGCTGAAAGATACGCAGTATTTT
NA	TRBV29-1	TRBJ2-1	NA	CSVGLVSGVGFF	TGCAGCGTGGGTCTTGTGAGTGGAGTTGGGTTCTTC
NA	TRBV5-5	TRBJ2-3	NA	CASTLVARELDTQYF	TGTGCCAGCACCTTGGTTGCCAGGGAGCTGGATACGCAGTATTTT
few	TRBV5-1	TRBJ2-1	NA	CASSLGPSRNEQFF	TGCGCCAGCAGCTTGGGGCCTAGCAGAAATGAGCAGTTCTTC
NA	TRBV11-2	TRBJ2-1	TRBD2	CASTSGGSPQNYEQFF	TGTGCTAGCACAAGTGGCGGGAGCCCACAGAACTATGAGCAGTTCTTC
NA	TRBV10-2	TRBJ2-3	TRBD2	CASSDGAGVVTDTQYF	TGCGCCAGCAGTGATGGTGCGGGAGTTGTTACAGATACGCAGTATTTT
NA	TRBV7-9	TRBJ2-2	NA	CASSLALQGWTRDLFF	TGTGCCAGCAGCTTAGCTCTTCAGGGTTGGACCCGGGACCTGTTTTTT
NA	TRBV6-1	TRBJ2-7	NA	CASSEAMGSLFEQYF	TGTGCCAGCAGTGAAGCGATGGGGTCCCTGTTCGAGCAGTACTTC
NA	TRBV4-3	TRBJ2-3	TRBD2	CANSPTSGTDTRYF	TGCGCCAACAGCCCGACTAGCGGGACAGATACGCGGTATTTT
NA	TRBV29-1	TRBJ2-2	TRBD2	CGVGGLAATNIGELFF	TGCGGCGTTGGGGGACTAGCGGCAACCAACATCGGGGAGCTGTTTTTT
NA	TRBV5-4	TRBJ2-5	TRBD1	CACILTGRGETQYF	TGTGCCTGCATCTTGACAGGGAGAGGGGAGACCCAGTACTTC
NA	TRBV6-6	TRBJ2-1	TRBD2	CANSYSLAGGSSTYNEKFF	TGTGCCAACAGTTACTCACTAGCGGGAGGGTCGAGCACCTACAATGAGAAGTTCTTC
NA	TRBV4-1	TRBJ2-2	NA	CTSSQDPGAPGEVFF	TGCACCAGCAGCCAAGACCCGGGGGCTCCCGGGGAGGTGTTTTTT
NA	TRBV11-2	TRBJ2-7	TRBD2	CASSSGLGRFYEQYF	TGTGCCAGCAGCTCAGGACTAGGACGGTTCTACGAACAGTACTTC
NA	TRBV29-1	TRBJ2-2	TRBD1	CRAQGQGNTGELFF	TGCAGGGCCCAAGGACAGGGTAACACCGGGGAGCTGTTCTTT
NA	TRBV11-1	TRBJ2-3	NA	CANSSGGSFVGARTHTQYF	TGTGCCAACAGCTCTGGGGGAAGCTTTGTTGGAGCCCGTACACATACCCAGTATTTT
NA	TRBV4-3	TRBJ1-1	NA	CDSSQARNTEAFF	TGCGACAGTAGCCAAGCTAGGAACACTGAAGCTTTCTTT
NA	TRBV4-3	TRBJ2-5	NA	CISSQEEYLETQYF	TGCATCAGCAGCCAAGAGGAGTACTTGGAGACCCAGTACTTC
NA	TRBV11-3	TRBJ2-4	NA	CASSFGVVAKNIQHF	TGTGCCAGCAGCTTCGGGGTGGTGGCCAAAAACATTCAGCACTTC
once	TRBV6-2/TRBV6-3	TRBJ2-7	TRBD1	CASSYSIQGNRYEQYF	TGTGCCAGCAGTTACTCTATACAGGGGAATCGCTATGAGCAGTACTTC
NA	TRBV2	TRBJ2-3	NA	CASRYSNQPQYF	TGTGCCAGCAGATATAGCAATCAGCCCCAGTATTTT
NA	TRBV11-2	TRBJ2-3	NA	CVSTGISGDTDTQYF	TGTGTCAGTACAGGGATTAGCGGAGACACAGATACGCAGTATTTT
NA	TRBV11-2	TRBJ2-1	TRBD2	CASKIGGSSKNQQFF	TGTGCCAGCAAAATCGGCGGGAGCTCCAAAAATCAGCAGTTCTTC
NA	TRBV4-3	TRBJ2-5	NA	CASSHVLTAAQYF	TGCGCCAGCAGCCACGTCCTAACGGCGGCCCAGTATTTC
NA	TRBV6-2/TRBV6-3	TRBJ2-1	TRBD2	CASSSGLELYNEQFF	TGTGCCAGCAGCTCCGGACTAGAGCTGTACAATGAGCAGTTCTTC
NA	TRBV28	TRBJ2-3	NA	CASSSIAPRGDTQYF	TGTGCCAGCAGTTCCATAGCCCCCAGGGGAGATACGCAGTATTTT